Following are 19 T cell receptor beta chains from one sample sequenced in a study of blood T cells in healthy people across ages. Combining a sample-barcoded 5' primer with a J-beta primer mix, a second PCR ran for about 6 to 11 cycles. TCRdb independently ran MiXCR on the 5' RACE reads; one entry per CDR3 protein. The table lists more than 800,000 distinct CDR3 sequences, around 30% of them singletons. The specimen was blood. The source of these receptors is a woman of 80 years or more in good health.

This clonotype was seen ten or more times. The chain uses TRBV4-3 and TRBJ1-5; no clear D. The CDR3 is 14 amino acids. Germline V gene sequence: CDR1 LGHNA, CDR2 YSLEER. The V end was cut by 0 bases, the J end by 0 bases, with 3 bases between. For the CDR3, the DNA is TGCGCCAGCAGCCAAGAGCTTAGCAATCAGCCCCAGCATTTT. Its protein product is CASSQELSNQPQHF.

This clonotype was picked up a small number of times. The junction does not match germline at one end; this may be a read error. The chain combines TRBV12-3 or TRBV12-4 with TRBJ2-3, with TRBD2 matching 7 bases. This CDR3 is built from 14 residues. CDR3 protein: CASSAGVPTDAQYF. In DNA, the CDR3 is TGTGCCAGCAGTGCGGGAGTCCCCACAGATGCGCAGTATTTT.

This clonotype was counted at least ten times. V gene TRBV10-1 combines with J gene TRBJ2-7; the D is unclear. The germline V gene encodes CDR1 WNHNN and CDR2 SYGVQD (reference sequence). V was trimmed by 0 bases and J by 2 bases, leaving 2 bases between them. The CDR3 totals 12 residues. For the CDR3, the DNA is TGCGCCAGCAGTGAGTCGACCTACGAGCAGTACTTC. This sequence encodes CASSESTYEQYF.

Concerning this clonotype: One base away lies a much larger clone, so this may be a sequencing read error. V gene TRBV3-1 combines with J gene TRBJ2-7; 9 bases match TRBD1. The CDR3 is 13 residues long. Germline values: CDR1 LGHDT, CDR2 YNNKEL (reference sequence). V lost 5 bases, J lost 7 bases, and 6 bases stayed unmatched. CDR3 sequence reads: CASSEGTGREQYF. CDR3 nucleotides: TGTGCCAGCAGCGAGGGGACAGGGAGGGAGCAGTACTTC.

The CDR3 nucleotides read TGTGCCAGCAGCTTAAAGGTGTTAGCGGGGGGGGACACCGGGGAGCTGTTTTTT. Amino acid sequence: CASSLKVLAGGDTGELFF. The genes are TRBV7-2 and TRBJ2-2; 11 bases agree with TRBD2. The CDR3 sequence is 18 residues long. Germline V gene lookup returns CDR1 SGHTA and CDR2 FQGNSA. The J segment lost 3 bases and the V segment lost 2 bases, leaving 8 bases of the junction unmatched.

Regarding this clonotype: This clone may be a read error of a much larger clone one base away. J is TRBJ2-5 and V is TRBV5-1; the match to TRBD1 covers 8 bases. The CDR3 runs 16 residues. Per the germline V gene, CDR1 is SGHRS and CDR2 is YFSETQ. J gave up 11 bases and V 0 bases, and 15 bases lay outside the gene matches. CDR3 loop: CASSLVWAGGGNEQYF. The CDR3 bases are TGCGCCAGCAGCTTGGTTTGGGCAGGGGGCGGGAATGAGCAGTACTTC.

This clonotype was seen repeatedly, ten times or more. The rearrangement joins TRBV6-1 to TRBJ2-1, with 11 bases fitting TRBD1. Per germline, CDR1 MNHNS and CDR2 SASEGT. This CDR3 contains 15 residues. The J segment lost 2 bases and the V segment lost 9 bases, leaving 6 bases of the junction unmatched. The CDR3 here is CASSGQGATYNEQFF. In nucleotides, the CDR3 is TGTGCCAGTAGCGGACAGGGGGCAACCTACAATGAGCAGTTCTTC.

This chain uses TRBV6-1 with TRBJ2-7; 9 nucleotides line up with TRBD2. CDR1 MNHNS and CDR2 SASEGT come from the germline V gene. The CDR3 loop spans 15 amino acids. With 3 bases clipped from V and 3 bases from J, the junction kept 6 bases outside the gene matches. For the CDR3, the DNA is TGTGCCAGCAGTGATTGGGCTAGCGGGGTCTACGAGCAGTACTTC. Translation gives CASSDWASGVYEQYF.

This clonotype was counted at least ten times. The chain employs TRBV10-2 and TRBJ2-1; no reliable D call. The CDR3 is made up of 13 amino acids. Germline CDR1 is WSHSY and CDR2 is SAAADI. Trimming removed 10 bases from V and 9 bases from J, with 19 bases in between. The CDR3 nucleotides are TGCGCCACCCGACTTCCACCCCACGGTGAGCAGTTCTTC. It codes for CATRLPPHGEQFF.

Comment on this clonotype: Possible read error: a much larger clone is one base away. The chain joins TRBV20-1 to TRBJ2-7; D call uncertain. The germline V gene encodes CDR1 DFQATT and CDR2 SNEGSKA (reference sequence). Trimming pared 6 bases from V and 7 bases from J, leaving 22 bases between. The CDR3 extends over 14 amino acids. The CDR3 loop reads CSATGEITYNEQYF. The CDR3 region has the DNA TGCAGTGCCACGGGCGAAATCACCTACAATGAGCAGTACTTC.

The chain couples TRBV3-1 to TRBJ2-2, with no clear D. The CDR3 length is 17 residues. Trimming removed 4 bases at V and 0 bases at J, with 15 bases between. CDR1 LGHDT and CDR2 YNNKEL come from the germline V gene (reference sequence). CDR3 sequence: CASSPYSSSTNTGELFF. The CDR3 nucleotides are TGTGCCAGCAGCCCCTATAGCTCCTCCACGAACACCGGGGAGCTGTTTTTT.

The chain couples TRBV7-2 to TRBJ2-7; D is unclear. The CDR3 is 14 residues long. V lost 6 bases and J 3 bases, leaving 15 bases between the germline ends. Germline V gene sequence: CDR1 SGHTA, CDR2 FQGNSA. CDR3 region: CASSPGGVFYEQYF. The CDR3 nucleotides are TGTGCCAGCAGTCCCGGTGGAGTCTTCTACGAGCAGTACTTC.

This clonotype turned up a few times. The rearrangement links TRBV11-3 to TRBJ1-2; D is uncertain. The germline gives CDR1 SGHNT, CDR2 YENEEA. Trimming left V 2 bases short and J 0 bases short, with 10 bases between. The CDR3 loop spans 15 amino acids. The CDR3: CASSLSESANYGYTF. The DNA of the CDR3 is TGTGCCAGCAGCTTATCAGAGAGCGCTAACTATGGCTACACCTTC.

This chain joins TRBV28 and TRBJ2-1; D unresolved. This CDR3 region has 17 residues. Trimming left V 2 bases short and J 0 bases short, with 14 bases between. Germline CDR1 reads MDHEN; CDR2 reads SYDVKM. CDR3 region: CASSLQTLFSSYNEQFF. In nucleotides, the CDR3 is TGTGCCAGCAGTTTACAGACACTTTTCAGCTCCTACAATGAGCAGTTCTTC.

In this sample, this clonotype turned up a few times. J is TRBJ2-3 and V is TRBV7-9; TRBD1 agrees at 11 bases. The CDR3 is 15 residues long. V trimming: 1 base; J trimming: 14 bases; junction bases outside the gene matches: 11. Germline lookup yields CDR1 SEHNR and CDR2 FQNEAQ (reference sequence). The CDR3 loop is CASSLVIGDRGIGYF. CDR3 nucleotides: TGTGCCAGCAGCTTAGTGATAGGGGACAGGGGGATTGGGTATTTT.

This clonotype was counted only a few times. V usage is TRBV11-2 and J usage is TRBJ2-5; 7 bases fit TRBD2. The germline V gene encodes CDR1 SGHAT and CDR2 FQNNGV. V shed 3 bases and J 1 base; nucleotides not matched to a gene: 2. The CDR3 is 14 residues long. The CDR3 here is CASSFLAAQETQYF. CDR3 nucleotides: TGTGCCAGCAGCTTCCTAGCGGCCCAAGAGACCCAGTACTTC.

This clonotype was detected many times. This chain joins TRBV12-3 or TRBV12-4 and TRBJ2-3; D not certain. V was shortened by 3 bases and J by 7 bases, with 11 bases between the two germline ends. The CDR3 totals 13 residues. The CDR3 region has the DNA TGTGCCAGCAGTTTGATAACCGTGAATACGCAGTATTTT. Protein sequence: CASSLITVNTQYF.

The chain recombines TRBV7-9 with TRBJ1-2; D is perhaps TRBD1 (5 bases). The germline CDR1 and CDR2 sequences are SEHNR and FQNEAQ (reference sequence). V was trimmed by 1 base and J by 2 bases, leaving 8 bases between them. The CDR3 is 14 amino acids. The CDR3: CASSLGGWNYGYTF. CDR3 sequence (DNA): TGTGCCAGCAGCTTAGGGGGGTGGAACTATGGCTACACCTTC.

The CDR3 region has the DNA TGTGCCAGCAGCTTGACCCTAGCGTCTAGCACAGATACGCAGTATTTT. This encodes CASSLTLASSTDTQYF. The V and J genes are TRBV5-6 and TRBJ2-3; a possible D gene is TRBD2 (6 bases). Germline loops: CDR1 SGHDT, CDR2 YYEEEE. Trimming removed 1 base from V and 0 bases from J, with 12 bases in between. The CDR3 sequence is 16 residues long.